The rows below give T cell receptor beta chains drawn from one sample of a study of cytomegalovirus exposure and HLA in healthy donors. TCRdb keeps only in-frame clones here, not all; method: immunoSEQ multiplex PCR. The sample carries approximately 140,000 clones, about 60% recorded once. The sequenced sample was PBMCs. The receptors originated from a woman aged 55-70 years in good health and CMV-seropositive. Each CDR3 is given with its conserved first and last residue. The D gene is left open where the match is weak. Not every row has a clone size; where given, it reads once, few, many or a size class.

CDR3 DNA	CDR3 protein	D gene	V gene	J gene	clone size
TGTGCCAGCAGCCCCACCCGGACTAGCGGATACAATGAGCAGTTCTTC	CASSPTRTSGYNEQFF	TRBD2	TRBV9	TRBJ2-1	-
TGTGCCACCGTGGACAGGGTAAATACAGACAATCAGCCCCAGCATTTT	CATVDRVNTDNQPQHF	TRBD1	TRBV19	TRBJ1-5	-
TGCGCCAGCAGCTTGAATTTAGCCGGGGAGCTGTTTTTT	CASSLNLAGELFF	-	TRBV5-1	TRBJ2-2	-
TGTGCCAGCAGCGGTGACTACAGGGGCTACAATGAGCAGTTCTTC	CASSGDYRGYNEQFF	TRBD1	TRBV9	TRBJ2-1	-
TGTGCCAGTAGTGTATCAGGGCTCCGTAACTATGGCTACACCTTC	CASSVSGLRNYGYTF	-	TRBV19	TRBJ1-2	-
TGTGCCAGCAGTTTATCGAAGTCAGGCGCCTACGAGCAGTACTTC	CASSLSKSGAYEQYF	-	TRBV27	TRBJ2-7	-
TGTGCCTGGAGTGCTAGGGGTGGGAACACTGAAGCTTTCTTT	CAWSARGGNTEAFF	-	TRBV30	TRBJ1-1	-
TGTGCCAGCTCACCAGTACCGTTTGATAGCGGGCTACCCTACGAGCAGTACTTC	CASSPVPFDSGLPYEQYF	TRBD2	TRBV18	TRBJ2-7	once
TGCGCCAGCAGCCCAGGACTAGCGGGTACAACAGATACGCAGTATTTT	CASSPGLAGTTDTQYF	TRBD2	TRBV5-1	TRBJ2-3	-
TGTGCCAGCAGTCAGGACAGGACCTACGAGCAGTACTTC	CASSQDRTYEQYF	TRBD1	TRBV6-5	TRBJ2-7	-
TGTGCCAGCAGTGAAGGGCCTAGCGGGGCCGGCACAGATACGCAGTATTTT	CASSEGPSGAGTDTQYF	TRBD2	TRBV6-1	TRBJ2-3	-
TGTGCCAGCAGCGGACGGACAGGGGGCTTGAACACTGAAGCTTTCTTT	CASSGRTGGLNTEAFF	TRBD1	TRBV28	TRBJ1-1	-
TGTGCCAGCAGCTTACAGGGGTGGGGTAGCAATCAGCCCCAGCATTTT	CASSLQGWGSNQPQHF	-	TRBV7-2	TRBJ1-5	-
TGTGCCAGCAGCTTTAACAGCCGGACCGGGGAGCTGTTTTTT	CASSFNSRTGELFF	-	TRBV7-3	TRBJ2-2	-
TGTGCCAGCAGTTGGGACAGGGCGAACACTGAAGCTTTCTTT	CASSWDRANTEAFF	TRBD1	TRBV6-5	TRBJ1-1	-
TGTGCCAGCAGCTTAAAGGGGGCCTCTGGCTACACCTTC	CASSLKGASGYTF	TRBD1	TRBV7-9	TRBJ1-2	few